The clone carrying this TCR beta chain was seen more than once but under ten times. What it binds is unknown. The data belong to a study of T cells in Graves' hyperthyroidism and ophthalmopathy. This CDR3 spans 16 amino acids. V was trimmed by 2 bases and J by 5 bases, leaving 21 bases between them. Germline CDR1 and CDR2: SQVTM and ANQGSEA. It was uncontrolled infection, other autoimmune disease, pregnancy or lactation that excluded patients. Study results and caveats: Blood samples included most of the expanded thyroid clonotypes exceeding 0.001. Onset of ophthalmopathy came a median approximately 6.5 months after the model predicted it.

The source material, RNA transcripts, was used to amplify TCR beta CDR3 regions. Researchers ran a first-round RT-PCR on the TCR CDR3 using the HTBI primer set. Via MiXCR, TCRdb re-called the multiplex PCR reads, giving one row per CDR3 protein. Of a few hundred thousand distinct CDR3 sequences in the sample, approximately 13% were seen once. Sequenced sample: blood. V gene TRBV29-1 combines with J gene TRBJ2-5, with a weak D call TRBD1 (5 bases). The source is a woman in her thirties or forties with Graves' ophthalmopathy. The CDR3 region has the DNA TGCAGCGTTGAATATTACGTGGCGTATTCAGGGGAGACCCAGTACTTC. Translating it yields CSVEYYVAYSGETQYF.